The rows below give T cell receptor beta chains drawn from one sample of a study of T cell responses to AZD1222 COVID-19 vaccine. Repertoires were generated with immunoSEQ multiplex PCR, while TCRdb's copy carries only in-frame clones and drops some. The sample shows roughly 100,000 clones, 88% of them seen only once. Source: peripheral blood, taken on day 0 of AZD1222 vaccination. The receptors come from an adult in good health. The CDR3 runs from the conserved cysteine through the conserved F or W. Each record gives: clone size, D gene, V gene, J gene, CDR3 protein. A D gene is named only where the DNA matches it firmly. The size of a clone is reported for some rows only, either as once, few or many, or as a class for expanded clones.

abundance: NA
d_gene: TRBD2
v_gene: TRBV14
j_gene: TRBJ2-1
CDR3aa: CASSQERTSGKNEQFF

abundance: NA
d_gene: NA
v_gene: TRBV2
j_gene: TRBJ1-5
CDR3aa: CASSPGLNQPQHF

abundance: NA
d_gene: NA
v_gene: TRBV28
j_gene: TRBJ2-7
CDR3aa: CASSSPGTGLYEQYF

abundance: once
d_gene: NA
v_gene: TRBV10-3
j_gene: TRBJ1-6
CDR3aa: CAISAQSSYNSPLHF

abundance: once
d_gene: NA
v_gene: TRBV12-3/TRBV12-4
j_gene: TRBJ2-1
CDR3aa: CASRLQGEQFF

abundance: NA
d_gene: NA
v_gene: TRBV19
j_gene: TRBJ2-2
CDR3aa: CASSIWTAMNTGELFF

abundance: NA
d_gene: NA
v_gene: TRBV7-8
j_gene: TRBJ1-1
CDR3aa: CASSPHGSKAFF

abundance: NA
d_gene: TRBD2
v_gene: TRBV9
j_gene: TRBJ2-5
CDR3aa: CASSVGVSGSEETQYF

abundance: NA
d_gene: TRBD2
v_gene: TRBV25-1
j_gene: TRBJ2-2
CDR3aa: CASSDTSVNTGELFF

abundance: NA
d_gene: NA
v_gene: TRBV6-5
j_gene: TRBJ1-2
CDR3aa: CASSYSSYGYTF

abundance: NA
d_gene: TRBD1
v_gene: TRBV11-3
j_gene: TRBJ1-1
CDR3aa: CASSLGTGAGTEAFF

abundance: NA
d_gene: NA
v_gene: TRBV11-2
j_gene: TRBJ2-7
CDR3aa: CASSPPSSGYEQYF

abundance: NA
d_gene: TRBD2
v_gene: TRBV19
j_gene: TRBJ2-7
CDR3aa: CASSTQLAGGYEQYF

abundance: NA
d_gene: NA
v_gene: TRBV7-8
j_gene: TRBJ2-5
CDR3aa: CASSLVPRGQETQYF

abundance: NA
d_gene: TRBD2
v_gene: TRBV2
j_gene: TRBJ2-1
CDR3aa: CAGLAGGGNNEQFF

abundance: NA
d_gene: NA
v_gene: TRBV9
j_gene: TRBJ2-1
CDR3aa: CASSGGTYRDNEQFF

abundance: NA
d_gene: NA
v_gene: TRBV9
j_gene: TRBJ2-7
CDR3aa: CASSVAEGYSYEQYF

abundance: NA
d_gene: NA
v_gene: TRBV20-1
j_gene: TRBJ2-3
CDR3aa: CSAPTTYTQYF

abundance: NA
d_gene: NA
v_gene: TRBV12-1
j_gene: TRBJ2-1
CDR3aa: CASSFRTSSYNEQFF

abundance: NA
d_gene: TRBD1
v_gene: TRBV18
j_gene: TRBJ2-7
CDR3aa: CASSPSRQGVSYEQYF

abundance: NA
d_gene: NA
v_gene: TRBV30
j_gene: TRBJ1-2
CDR3aa: CAWSQQENYGYTF

abundance: NA
d_gene: NA
v_gene: TRBV5-1
j_gene: TRBJ1-1
CDR3aa: CASAATNTEAFF

abundance: NA
d_gene: TRBD1
v_gene: TRBV28
j_gene: TRBJ1-5
CDR3aa: CASSPQGAVQPQHF

abundance: NA
d_gene: NA
v_gene: TRBV3-1/TRBV3-2
j_gene: TRBJ1-4
CDR3aa: CASSQAVSGEKLFF

abundance: NA
d_gene: NA
v_gene: TRBV20-1
j_gene: TRBJ1-2
CDR3aa: CSAKLEGYTF

abundance: NA
d_gene: NA
v_gene: TRBV28
j_gene: TRBJ2-7
CDR3aa: CASEFPGGTDEQYF

abundance: few
d_gene: NA
v_gene: TRBV3-1/TRBV3-2
j_gene: TRBJ2-3
CDR3aa: CASSQDERALDTQYF

abundance: NA
d_gene: NA
v_gene: TRBV2
j_gene: TRBJ1-2
CDR3aa: CASSDHRVSDGYTF

abundance: NA
d_gene: TRBD2
v_gene: TRBV19
j_gene: TRBJ2-7
CDR3aa: CASSSRLAGSSRWDEQYF

abundance: NA
d_gene: NA
v_gene: TRBV12-3/TRBV12-4
j_gene: TRBJ1-1
CDR3aa: CASRFDSNTEAFF

abundance: NA
d_gene: NA
v_gene: TRBV5-4
j_gene: TRBJ2-5
CDR3aa: CASSLGATTQETQYF

abundance: NA
d_gene: TRBD2
v_gene: TRBV5-5
j_gene: TRBJ2-5
CDR3aa: CASSSTSGDIQETQYF

abundance: NA
d_gene: NA
v_gene: TRBV5-1
j_gene: TRBJ2-3
CDR3aa: CASSLDRSTDTQYF

abundance: NA
d_gene: NA
v_gene: TRBV19
j_gene: TRBJ1-4
CDR3aa: CASTETTNEKLFF

abundance: NA
d_gene: TRBD1
v_gene: TRBV7-2
j_gene: TRBJ1-5
CDR3aa: CASSPGTGAFSNQPQHF

abundance: NA
d_gene: TRBD2
v_gene: TRBV19
j_gene: TRBJ2-5
CDR3aa: CASSIYGLAGGEGETQYF

abundance: few
d_gene: TRBD2
v_gene: TRBV19
j_gene: TRBJ2-1
CDR3aa: CASSRTSGSLNEQFF

abundance: NA
d_gene: TRBD2
v_gene: TRBV4-3
j_gene: TRBJ2-7
CDR3aa: CASSQGTSGGLPSMEQYF

abundance: few
d_gene: NA
v_gene: TRBV19
j_gene: TRBJ1-2
CDR3aa: CASSLDKIYGYTF

abundance: few
d_gene: NA
v_gene: TRBV7-9
j_gene: TRBJ1-5
CDR3aa: CASSPQGNQPQHF

abundance: NA
d_gene: NA
v_gene: TRBV7-2
j_gene: TRBJ1-2
CDR3aa: CASSLTQSTYGYTF

abundance: NA
d_gene: NA
v_gene: TRBV18
j_gene: TRBJ1-2
CDR3aa: CASSPTHPLSGYTF

abundance: NA
d_gene: TRBD1
v_gene: TRBV24-1
j_gene: TRBJ1-2
CDR3aa: CATSEDRVEGLYTF

abundance: once
d_gene: TRBD1
v_gene: TRBV12-5
j_gene: TRBJ2-2
CDR3aa: CASENPGQGITGELFF

abundance: NA
d_gene: TRBD2
v_gene: TRBV7-3
j_gene: TRBJ2-1
CDR3aa: CASSPGTSGGNEQFF

abundance: NA
d_gene: TRBD2
v_gene: TRBV7-3
j_gene: TRBJ2-3
CDR3aa: CASSLTGGGGDTQYF

abundance: NA
d_gene: NA
v_gene: TRBV7-2
j_gene: TRBJ1-2
CDR3aa: CASSSQQVYTF

abundance: NA
d_gene: NA
v_gene: TRBV24-1
j_gene: TRBJ2-1
CDR3aa: CATSDANGQTYNEQFF

abundance: NA
d_gene: NA
v_gene: TRBV10-3
j_gene: TRBJ2-2
CDR3aa: CAISDSTTNTGELFF

abundance: NA
d_gene: NA
v_gene: TRBV5-5
j_gene: TRBJ1-5
CDR3aa: CASSLGGLSNQPQHF

abundance: NA
d_gene: NA
v_gene: TRBV19
j_gene: TRBJ1-5
CDR3aa: CASGAPYQPQHF

abundance: NA
d_gene: TRBD1
v_gene: TRBV11-1
j_gene: TRBJ1-1
CDR3aa: CASSRSGQMNTEAFF

abundance: NA
d_gene: NA
v_gene: TRBV9
j_gene: TRBJ2-3
CDR3aa: CASSVAVLDTQYF

abundance: NA
d_gene: TRBD2
v_gene: TRBV9
j_gene: TRBJ2-1
CDR3aa: CASSKRLAGDEQFF